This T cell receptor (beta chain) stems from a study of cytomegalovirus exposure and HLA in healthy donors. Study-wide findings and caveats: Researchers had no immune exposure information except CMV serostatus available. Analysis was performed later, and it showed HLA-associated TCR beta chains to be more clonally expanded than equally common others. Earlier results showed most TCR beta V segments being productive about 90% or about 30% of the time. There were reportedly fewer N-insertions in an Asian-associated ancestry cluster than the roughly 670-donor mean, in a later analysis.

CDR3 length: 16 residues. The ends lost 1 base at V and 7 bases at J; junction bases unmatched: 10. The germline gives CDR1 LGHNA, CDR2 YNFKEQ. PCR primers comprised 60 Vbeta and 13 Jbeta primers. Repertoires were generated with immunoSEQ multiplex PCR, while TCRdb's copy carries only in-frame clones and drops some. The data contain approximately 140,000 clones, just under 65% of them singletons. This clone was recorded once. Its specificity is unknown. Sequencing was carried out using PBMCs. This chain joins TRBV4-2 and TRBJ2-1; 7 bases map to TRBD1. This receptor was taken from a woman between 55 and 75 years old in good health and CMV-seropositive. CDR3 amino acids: CASSQAVQQGSNEQFF. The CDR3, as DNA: TGTGCCAGCAGCCAAGCTGTACAACAGGGGAGTAATGAGCAGTTCTTC.